This TCR beta chain was sequenced during a study of CD8 T cells in ankylosing spondylitis. Findings and caveats of the study: A motif of 8 or 9 highly homologous TCR beta variants was seen as apparently characteristic of ankylosing spondylitis blood. Matched ankylosing spondylitis synovial fluid reportedly contained a significantly enriched population of disease-linked clones.

Molecular-barcoded quantitative 5'-RACE produced these TCR beta libraries. TCRdb analysed the 5' RACE reads with MiXCR anew, one entry per CDR3 protein. This table holds hundreds of thousands of distinct CDR3 sequences, about 10% found once. Worth noting for this clonotype: Its antigen is undetermined.

The CDR3 has 15 residues. Trimming took 0 bases from V and 3 from J, leaving 10 bases between them. Germline V CDR1 and CDR2: MNHEY, SVGAGI. This sequence was found in a male donor with ankylosing spondylitis. Sequencing was carried out using blood, either unsorted or a sorted T cell fraction (not recorded which). The rearrangement joins TRBV6-5 to TRBJ2-3; no clear D. The CDR3 DNA sequence: TGTGCCAGCAGTTACTCGTTACAATATACAGATACGCAGTATTTT. Amino acid sequence: CASSYSLQYTDTQYF.